This TCR beta chain appears in the sequencing data of a study of blood T cell repertoires in COVID-19 (TCRdb year 2020). With regard to the full study: Collaborator samples came from the United States, Italy and Spain and covered acute and convalescent phases of COVID-19. The repertoires were released in a freely available public database meant as a resource for research on the immune response to SARS-CoV-2. The prospective study material was composed of cDNA or gDNA derived from T cells, B-cell-depleted T cells, or PBMCs. Where available, HLA class I and class II types were obtained from metadata supplied by the sample provider rather than from assay-based typing. Sample metadata almost always included a de-identified subject ID, COVID-19 status, age in years and sex. The samples were drawn from two sources: the first 160 participants of the ongoing ImmuneRACE study, and 950 to 1,500 subjects contributed by 6 global collaborators. Subjects who had been exposed to COVID-19, were actively infected with it, or had recovered from it provided the deeply sampled blood TCRbeta repertoires that made up the dataset. The study at large found these results: The amount of clinical and demographic metadata varied by source and participant and was provided uncurated.

Whole blood was collected in K2EDTA tubes by collaborating institutions according to the institutions' own protocols. For TCRbeta analysis, collaborator samples were shipped as frozen whole blood, as isolated PBMCs, or as DNA extracted from either sample type. From V the trimming removes 4 bases and from J it removes 7 bases, while the gene matches leave 3 bases of the junction unaccounted for. As encoded in the germline V gene, CDR1 is SGHTA while CDR2 is FQGNSA. Including the terminal cysteine and phenylalanine, the CDR3 comprises 13 residues. The DNA shown is the 39-base CDR3, in frame from base 1. Remarks on this clone: This clone's antigen is unknown. Per-base qualities were not stored, and no clone one base away is much larger.

The immunoSEQ Assay, a bias-controlled multiplex PCR, was used to amplify TCRbeta CDR3 regions from genomic DNA. As for how the authors treated the data: Nucleated cell counts per sample were estimated from amplification of reference gene primers within the assay. To quantify the absolute abundance of each unique TCRbeta CDR3 rearrangement, sequence reads were collapsed and filtered. For each sample, productive Simpson clonality was calculated as the square root of Simpson's diversity index over productive rearrangements. Sourced from immuneACCESS, this table was stored by TCRdb with only in-frame sequences that have V and J called. A share of the clones is absent; for the studies checked, an unresolved V gene accounts for under half, and the remainder has no known explanation. V, J and clone size reflect that table, while D and trimming were determined from the DNA. A total of about 42,000 clones appear in this sample, about 80% of them only once. The ten largest clonotypes hold about 8.5% of the sample.

The TCR sequence derives from a man aged 65 to 85 with active or convalescent COVID-19. Input material: peripheral blood. Recombination joined TRBV7-2 with TRBJ1-5; 8 central bases correspond to TRBD1. The CDR3 amino acid sequence is: CASSSTGDQPQHF. The DNA reads TGTGCCAGCAGCTCGACAGGGGACCAGCCCCAGCATTTT.